This T cell receptor beta chain was sequenced during a study of human T cells and chemical hapten exposure. On the study more broadly: Patch tests delivered 0.01% DPC to the upper back and were evaluated at 6 days. Whole-study findings and limits: Having alopecia, the donors may differ immunologically from healthy people. DPC sensitization produced no change in TCRs with frequency above 1 in 1000.

Noted time point: patch test 3, about 24 weeks after DPC sensitization. Documented treatment: therapeutic diphenylcyclopropenone sensitization with weekly scalp DPC. Patients had alopecia, were aged 18 to 70, and were not pregnant. TCRdb redid the calling of the RACE reads with MiXCR, one entry per CDR3 protein. The sample lists about 64,000 distinct CDR3 sequences; roughly 11% were seen once. About this clonotype itself: Its antigen is undetermined.

This CDR3 has 13 amino acids. The V end lost 4 bases, the J end lost 1 base, and 7 bases lay between the germline ends. Germline CDR1 is MNHEY and CDR2 is SVGEGT. This receptor was taken from a woman aged 25 to 39 with alopecia areata. Some clones in this sample may be carry-over from other donors' samples. The chain carries TRBV6-2 or TRBV6-3 and TRBJ1-1; D not certain. The sequencing here drew on whole blood, taken in connection with sensitization to the hapten diphenylcyclopropenone (DPC). The CDR3 nucleotides read TGTGCCAGCAGTTTTAACGGGAACACTGAAGCTTTCTTT. This translates into CASSFNGNTEAFF.